This T cell receptor beta chain was sequenced for a study of control samples from healthy donors and cancer patients. Assay: immunoSEQ multiplex PCR; the TCRdb copy retains only in-frame clones and omits some. The data contain tens of thousands of clones, more than 80% of them singletons. The CDR3 totals 18 residues. Losses at the gene ends were 2 bases for V and 0 bases for J; bases not matched to a gene: 10. The germline V gene has CDR1 KGHSH and CDR2 LQKENI. This sequence was found in a woman aged 25 to 39 in good health. The sample comprised blood. The rearrangement joins TRBV18 to TRBJ1-5; 7 bases line up with TRBD1. CDR3 bases: TGTGCCAGCTCACCAGGGCCAGGGGGACCTTATAGCAATCAGCCCCAGCATTTT. This translates into CASSPGPGGPYSNQPQHF. The full variable domain, completed using reference TRBV18 and TRBJ1-5, is NAGVMQNPRHLVRRRGQEARLRCSPMKGHSHVYWYRQLPEEGLKFMVYLQKENIIDESGMPKERFSAEFPKEGPSILRIQQVVRGDSAAYFCASSPGPGGPYSNQPQHFGDGTRLSIL.